This entry concerns a single TCR beta chain. What it recognizes is unknown. These data come from a study of OX40 agonist ivuxolimab in advanced cancers. Study findings and constraints: No determination was made of the antigen specificity of the expanded peripheral T cells.

Using immunoSEQ multiplex PCR, the repertoire was profiled, and TCRdb retains in-frame clones only, with some absent. The sample holds about 40,000 clones, 88% seen once. The clonotype originates from an adult with an advanced solid tumor such as melanoma, head and neck, liver or kidney cancer. Sequenced here: CD4+ or CD8+ T cells sorted from blood, sampled in a trial of the OX40 agonist ivuxolimab.

This chain's CDR3 is CASSPDGTGNTIYF. The DNA of the CDR3 is TGTGCCAGCTCACCTGACGGGACAGGAAACACCATATATTTT. This sequence joins TRBV18 and TRBJ1-3; tentatively, D is TRBD1 (6 bases). The germline V gene has CDR1 KGHSH and CDR2 LQKENI. Trimming stripped 3 bases from V and 4 bases from J, with 10 bases between. This CDR3 contains 14 residues.